Each of the 2 T cell receptor beta chains below was sequenced from the same sample in a study of T cells in Graves' hyperthyroidism and ophthalmopathy (dated by TCRdb to between 2019 and 2020). The library was generated by multiplex PCR. The sequencer was an Illumina HiSeq 2000. Amplification of TCR beta CDR3 regions was carried out from RNA transcripts. A first-round RT-PCR of the TCR CDR3 used the HTBI primer set with the Qiagen OneStep RT-PCR kit. TCRdb ran its own pipeline on the public reads, namely fastp trimming at Q25 and MiXCR clone calling, and kept in-frame beta chains. Records with the same CDR3 protein are collapsed into one entry carrying the most frequent genes and DNA. For this sample the table gives fewer than 600,000 distinct CDR3 sequences, of which less than 15% were detected only once. The ten biggest clones cover over 11% of the sample. The sample taken for sequencing was blood. These receptors came from a woman between 40 and 55 years old with Graves' hyperthyroidism.

The rearrangement joins TRBV5-1 to TRBJ2-7; maybe TRBD2 (6 bases). V lost 4 bases and J 2 bases, leaving 10 bases between the germline ends. This CDR3 region has 13 residues. Looked up from germline, CDR1 is SGHRS and CDR2 is YFSETQ. The CDR3 loop is CASSAGLTYEQYF. Written as DNA, the CDR3 is TGCGCCAGCAGCGCGGGACTGACCTACGAGCAGTACTTC.

The chain combines TRBV20-1 with TRBJ1-5, with unresolved D. V was trimmed by 8 bases and J by 1 base, leaving 9 bases between them. Germline V gene lookup returns CDR1 DFQATT and CDR2 SNEGSKA (reference sequence). This CDR3 is built from 12 residues. The CDR3 DNA is TGCAGTTCGGGCGTAAGCAATCAGCCCCAGCATTTT. Amino acids: CSSGVSNQPQHF.